At least ten counts were recorded for the clone carrying this T cell receptor (beta chain). Its antigen is unidentified. Each cDNA held unique molecular identifiers, and template switching gave it a universal primer site. TCRdb called the 5' RACE reads again in MiXCR, with one record for every CDR3 protein. The repertoire has some 590,000 distinct CDR3 sequences, nearly 10% of them found once; the top ten carry 3%. The sample originates from a study of identical twins. The CDR3 spans 13 residues. Per the germline V gene, CDR1 is MGHDK and CDR2 is SYGVNS. Trimming pared 4 bases from V and 6 bases from J, leaving 11 bases between. Study-level findings and limits: Less excess twin sharing appeared in beta out-of-frame sequences. Those out-of-frame alpha sequences shared by twins showed an excess of low generation probability. A cross-sectional statistical analysis, not follow-up of the same donors, supported the conclusions.

This same sample was also part of a study on yellow fever vaccine responses in identical twins.

This chain links TRBV25-1 with TRBJ2-3; D is undetermined. Material: PBMCs. The clonotype was recovered from a woman in her late teens or twenties in good health. The CDR3 sequence: CASSGTGADTQYF. In DNA, the CDR3 is TGTGCCAGCAGTGGGACGGGTGCTGATACGCAGTATTTT. Drawing the rest from reference TRBV25-1 and TRBJ2-3, the complete variable domain is EADIYQTPRYLVIGTGKKITLECSQTMGHDKMYWYQQDPGMELHLIHYSYGVNSTEKGDLSSESTVSRIRTEHFPLTLESARPSHTSQYLCASSGTGADTQYFGPGTRLTVL.